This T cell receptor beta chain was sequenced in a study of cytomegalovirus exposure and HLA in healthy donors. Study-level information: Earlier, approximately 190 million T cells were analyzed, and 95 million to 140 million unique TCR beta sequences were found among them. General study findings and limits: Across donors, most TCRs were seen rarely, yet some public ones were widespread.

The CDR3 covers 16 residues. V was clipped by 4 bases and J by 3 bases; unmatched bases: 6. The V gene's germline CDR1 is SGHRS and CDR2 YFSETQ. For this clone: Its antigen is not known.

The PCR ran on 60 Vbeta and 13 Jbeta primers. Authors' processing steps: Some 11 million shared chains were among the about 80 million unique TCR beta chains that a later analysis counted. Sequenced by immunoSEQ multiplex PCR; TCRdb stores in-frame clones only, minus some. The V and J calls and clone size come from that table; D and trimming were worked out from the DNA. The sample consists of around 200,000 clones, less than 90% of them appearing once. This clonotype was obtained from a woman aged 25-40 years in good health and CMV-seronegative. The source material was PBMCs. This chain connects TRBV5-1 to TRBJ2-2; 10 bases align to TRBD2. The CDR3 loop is CASSVSGGEDTGELFF. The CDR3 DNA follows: TGCGCCAGCAGCGTGAGCGGGGGGGAGGACACCGGGGAGCTGTTTTTT.